The 29 T cell receptor beta chains in this list originate from one sample, sequenced in a study of a mutant IDH1 vaccine in newly diagnosed glioma. As for time point: week 47, end of study. Every vaccination contained 300 ug of the mutant IDH1 20-mer peptide and was paired with topical imiquimod. Clones were sequenced by immunoSEQ multiplex PCR, and TCRdb holds only the in-frame ones, with some missing. In the table there are 45,000 to 65,000 clones, roughly 61% of which are singletons. Their antigen targets remain unknown. The sample here was peripheral blood mononuclear cells (PBMCs), taken from a glioma patient whose treatment included an IDH1 peptide vaccine. The receptors shown here come from a man in his forties or fifties with glioma. Some clones in this sample may be carry-over from other donors' samples.

The rearrangement links TRBV7-8 to TRBJ2-6; D assignment may be TRBD1 or TRBD2 (5 bases each). This CDR3 has 16 amino acids. The V gene's germline CDR1 is SGHVS and CDR2 FQNEAQ. V lost 1 base to trimming and J lost 0 bases, with 7 bases between them. CDR3: CASSLVGTSGANVLTF. In DNA form, the CDR3 reads TGTGCCAGCAGCTTAGTTGGGACCTCTGGGGCCAACGTCCTGACTTTC.

This chain uses TRBV11-2 with TRBJ2-1; D remains unclear. V lost 2 bases, J lost 4 bases, and 12 bases lay in between. Germline V gene data show CDR1 as SGHAT and CDR2 as FQNNGV. The CDR3 contains 15 residues. The chain's CDR3 is CASSLYPMSYNEQFF. The DNA of the CDR3 is TGTGCCAGCAGCTTATATCCAATGAGTTACAATGAGCAGTTCTTC.

J is TRBJ2-5 and V is TRBV6-5, with TRBD2 identical over 9 bases. V trimming: 5 bases; J trimming: 1 base; junction bases outside the gene matches: 5. Germline V gene sequence: CDR1 MNHEY, CDR2 SVGAGI. The CDR3 is 15 residues long. The CDR3: CASSPTSGLQETQYF. CDR3 sequence (DNA): TGTGCCAGCAGTCCGACTAGCGGCCTCCAAGAGACCCAGTACTTC.

This chain connects TRBV11-3 to TRBJ1-1, with D perhaps matching TRBD1 (6 bases). Germline CDR1 reads SGHNT; CDR2 reads YENEEA. The CDR3 spans 15 residues. Trimming left V 5 bases short and J 0 bases short, with 13 bases between. DNA for the CDR3: TGTGCCAGCAGCCCTAAAACAGGGATGAACACTGAAGCTTTCTTT. Translating it yields CASSPKTGMNTEAFF.

This clone was observed a few times. This rearrangement joins TRBV4-1 to TRBJ2-1; TRBD2 matches at 9 bases. From germline, CDR1 is MGHRA and CDR2 YSYEKL. The V and J ends lost 4 bases and 8 bases, in that order; junction bases with no gene match: 18. The CDR3 is 18 amino acids. The CDR3 DNA sequence: TGCGCCAGCAGCCGCCAGGGCGGGCCGCGGGGGGGCCACCATGAGCAGTTCTTC. Its protein product is CASSRQGGPRGGHHEQFF.

The chain couples TRBV6-1 to TRBJ1-2; D perhaps matches TRBD1 (6 bases). This CDR3 is built from 15 residues. V shed 4 bases and J shed 8 bases, with 20 bases lying between them. Germline V CDR1 and CDR2: MNHNS, SASEGT. This chain's CDR3 is CASSANRAVSLGYTF. The CDR3 DNA reads as TGTGCCAGCAGTGCGAACAGGGCGGTCTCGCTGGGCTACACCTTC.

This clone was counted between two and nine times. This chain connects TRBV5-1 to TRBJ2-5; TRBD2 matches 13 bases. The CDR3 consists of 16 residues. V was pared by 4 bases and J by 4 bases, with 7 bases of the junction left unmatched. Germline V lookup: CDR1 SGHRS, CDR2 YFSETQ. The CDR3 loop is CASSRLAGGRGETQYF. DNA for the CDR3: TGCGCCAGCAGCAGACTAGCGGGGGGCCGGGGAGAGACCCAGTACTTC.

The chain has TRBV4-1 and TRBJ2-7; perhaps TRBD1 as D (5 bases). V was cut by 1 base and J by 2 bases, with 9 bases left in between. Per the germline V gene, CDR1 is MGHRA and CDR2 is YSYEKL. The CDR3 spans 14 residues. The CDR3 region is CASSQGQGTYEQYF. The CDR3 bases are TGCGCCAGCAGCCAAGGGCAGGGAACCTACGAGCAGTACTTC.

V is TRBV11-2 and J is TRBJ1-6; TRBD1 is a possible D gene (6 bases). Trimming shortened V by 3 bases and J by 5 bases, and 17 bases separated the two germline ends. The length of the CDR3 is 17 residues. CDR1 and CDR2 (germline): SGHAT, FQNNGV. CDR3 in amino acids: CASSFGRGGFDNSPLHF. The DNA for the CDR3 is TGTGCCAGCAGCTTCGGAAGAGGGGGATTTGATAATTCACCCCTCCACTTT.

The chain employs TRBV27 and TRBJ1-4, with 8 bases identical to TRBD1. The CDR3 is made up of 14 amino acids. Trimming cost V 4 bases and J 10 bases; bases outside gene matches: 8. Per the germline V gene, CDR1 is MNHEY and CDR2 is SMNVEV (reference sequence). The CDR3 DNA reads TGTGCCAGCAGTTCGGACAGGGAGGGGGGAAAACTGTTTTTT. Translated, it gives CASSSDREGGKLFF.

V usage is TRBV28 and J usage is TRBJ1-5; TRBD1 is a possible D gene (5 bases). The V end lost 4 bases, the J end lost 3 bases, and 16 bases lay between the germline ends. Per germline, CDR1 MDHEN and CDR2 SYDVKM. The CDR3 sequence is 16 residues long. As DNA, the CDR3 is TGTGCCAGCAGTTCCACCGGGGCGGTCCCCAATCAGCCCCAGCATTTT. It codes for CASSSTGAVPNQPQHF.

The chain carries TRBV19 and TRBJ1-6, with D possibly matching TRBD1 (6 bases). The V and J ends lost 3 bases and 7 bases respectively, with 7 bases between them. The CDR3 consists of 13 residues. Germline V gene sequence: CDR1 LNHDA, CDR2 SQIVND (reference sequence). The CDR3 region is CASSITGNSPLHF. The CDR3 nucleotides are TGTGCCAGTAGTATCACAGGGAATTCACCCCTCCACTTT.

The chain uses TRBV19 and TRBJ1-6; 9 bases agree with TRBD1. J gave up 5 bases and V 6 bases, and 5 bases lay outside the gene matches. CDR3 length: 15 amino acids. Germline V gene lookup returns CDR1 LNHDA and CDR2 SQIVND (reference sequence). The CDR3 nucleotides are TGTGCCAGTAGGACCGGGACAGGGCATAATTCACCCCTCCACTTT. This encodes CASRTGTGHNSPLHF.

The rearrangement joins TRBV5-1 to TRBJ2-7; either TRBD1 or TRBD2 may fit D (6 bases each). The CDR3 consists of 16 residues. CDR1 and CDR2 from the germline V gene are SGHRS and YFSETQ. V shed 4 bases and J shed 6 bases, with 23 bases lying between them. This CDR3 is CASSPGVGAVRGEQYF. The DNA for the CDR3 is TGCGCCAGCAGCCCGGGGGTGGGGGCAGTGAGGGGCGAGCAGTACTTC.

In the case of this clone: The same CDR3 can be traced to other DNA sequences in this sample. This sequence joins TRBV5-1 and TRBJ2-7, with no clear D. The CDR3 extends over 14 amino acids. CDR1 and CDR2 from the germline V gene are SGHRS and YFSETQ. Trimming cost V 0 bases and J 2 bases, with 9 bases left between them. CDR3 protein: CASSLVVQPYEQYF. CDR3 bases: TGCGCCAGCAGCTTGGTGGTACAGCCCTACGAGCAGTACTTC.

CDR3 in DNA: TGTGCCAGCACCGGGACCTACTATGGCTACACCTTC. Residues: CASTGTYYGYTF. This chain joins TRBV2 and TRBJ1-2, with a possible D match to TRBD1 (5 bases). The CDR3 contains 12 residues. V was pared by 7 bases and J by 3 bases, with 9 bases between. Germline CDR1 reads SNHLY; CDR2 reads FYNNEI.

This clone was recorded once. The chain joins TRBV5-1 to TRBJ2-1; D not resolved. Germline CDR1 SGHRS, CDR2 YFSETQ. The CDR3 runs 12 residues. V lost 5 bases, J lost 6 bases, and 9 bases lay in between. In DNA, the CDR3 is TGCGCCAGCAGTGTAGGGATCAATGAGCAGTTCTTC. This gives the protein CASSVGINEQFF.

The chain couples TRBV14 to TRBJ2-3; a weak D match, TRBD2 (6 bases). The V gene's germline CDR1 is SGHDN and CDR2 FVKESK. The CDR3 spans 11 residues. V lost 3 bases, J lost 12 bases, and 10 bases lay in between. The CDR3 is CASSHGTFQYF. CDR3 in DNA: TGTGCCAGCAGCCACGGGACTTTTCAGTATTTT.

The chain has TRBV5-6 and TRBJ2-7; 10 nucleotides agree with TRBD2. The CDR3 length is 18 residues. J lost 0 bases, V lost 0 bases, and 9 bases had no gene match. Germline CDR1 SGHDT, CDR2 YYEEEE. For the CDR3, the DNA is TGTGCCAGCAGCTTGGCCGGGACTAGCGTAAAGACCTCCTACGAGCAGTACTTC. Translation: CASSLAGTSVKTSYEQYF. Together with reference TRBV5-6 and TRBJ2-7, the CDR3 gives the full variable domain: DAGVTQSPTHLIKTRGQQVTLRCSPKSGHDTVSWYQQALGQGPQFIFQYYEEEERQRGNFPDRFSGHQFPNYSSELNVNALLLGDSALYLCASSLAGTSVKTSYEQYFGPGTRLTVT.

V usage is TRBV4-2 and J usage is TRBJ2-2; 9 nucleotides align to TRBD2. The ends lost 3 bases at V and 5 bases at J; junction bases unmatched: 7. This CDR3 has 16 residues. In germline, CDR1 is LGHNA, CDR2 YNFKEQ. CDR3 nucleotide sequence: TGTGCCAGCAGCCAGGGTTCTAGCGGGGATACCGGGGAGCTGTTTTTT. Encoded protein: CASSQGSSGDTGELFF.

Turning to this clone: Other DNA sequences in this sample translate to the same CDR3. This chain connects TRBV5-1 to TRBJ1-2; 8 bases agree with TRBD1. The trim removed 3 bases at V and 5 bases at J, leaving 6 bases unmatched. This CDR3 has 14 amino acids. Germline CDR1 and CDR2: SGHRS and YFSETQ. The CDR3 spells CASSSGQGGYGYTF. As DNA, the CDR3 is TGCGCCAGCAGCTCCGGACAGGGTGGGTATGGCTACACCTTC.

The V gene is TRBV7-9, the J gene TRBJ1-1, with a possible D match to TRBD1 (5 bases). Germline V gene data show CDR1 as SEHNR and CDR2 as FQNEAQ (reference sequence). The CDR3 is made up of 14 amino acids. The V end was cut by 2 bases, the J end by 1 base, with 8 bases between. This CDR3 reads CASSLMGPNTEAFF. As DNA, the CDR3 is TGTGCCAGCAGCTTAATGGGGCCGAACACTGAAGCTTTCTTT.

The V and J genes are TRBV4-1 and TRBJ1-2; possible D gene TRBD1, 5 bases. Germline CDR1 is MGHRA and CDR2 is YSYEKL. The CDR3 spans 14 residues. Trimming left V 2 bases short and J 5 bases short, with 12 bases between. The DNA for the CDR3 is TGCGCCAGCAGCCAACAAGGTGGGGGGTATGGCTACACCTTC. Amino acid sequence: CASSQQGGGYGYTF.

This clone was seen a handful of times. This chain joins TRBV13 and TRBJ2-7; TRBD1 matches at 9 bases. The CDR3 length is 14 residues. Germline V lookup: CDR1 PRHDT, CDR2 FYEKMQ (reference sequence). V lost 5 bases to trimming and J lost 5 bases; unmatched junction nucleotides: 7. The CDR3 loop reads CASSNGQGLDEQYF. CDR3 nucleotide sequence: TGTGCCAGCAGCAACGGACAGGGGCTTGACGAGCAGTACTTC.

The rearrangement links TRBV7-8 to TRBJ2-7; 10 bases line up with TRBD2. CDR1 and CDR2 from the germline V gene are SGHVS and FQNEAQ. CDR3 size: 14 residues. Trimming removed 5 bases from V and 4 bases from J; junction bases left unmatched: 5. Written as DNA, the CDR3 is TGTGCCAGCAGCCCCGGACTAGCGGCTTACGAGCAGTACTTC. Translating gives CASSPGLAAYEQYF.

This clone was counted between two and nine times. This chain connects TRBV13 to TRBJ2-2, with D perhaps TRBD1 or TRBD2 (5 bases each). This CDR3 has 14 amino acids. The V end lost 6 bases, the J end lost 0 bases, and 8 bases lay between the germline ends. CDR1 PRHDT and CDR2 FYEKMQ come from the germline V gene (reference sequence). The CDR3 DNA follows: TGTGCCAGCAGATTGGGGGCGAACACCGGGGAGCTGTTTTTT. It encodes CASRLGANTGELFF.

The chain has TRBV7-2 and TRBJ2-6; TRBD2 matches at 13 bases. The CDR3 runs to 18 residues. Trimming at V came to 5 bases and at J to 4 bases, leaving 8 bases not matched to a gene. The germline V gene has CDR1 SGHTA and CDR2 FQGNSA. Written as DNA, the CDR3 is TGTGCCAGCAGCCAGTTGGGACTAGCGGGACGAGGGGCCAACGTCCTGACTTTC. Translated: CASSQLGLAGRGANVLTF.

The J gene is TRBJ2-7, the V gene TRBV5-4, with a tentative D call TRBD1 (6 bases). The germline CDR1 and CDR2 sequences are SGHNT and YYREEE (reference sequence). The CDR3 is made up of 15 amino acids. The V end was cut by 4 bases, the J end by 2 bases, with 16 bases between. CDR3 nucleotide sequence: TGTGCCAGCAGCCAAAACCTAGGACAGCCCTACGAGCAGTACTTC. Protein product: CASSQNLGQPYEQYF.

The chain is built from TRBV7-9 and TRBJ2-1; 9 bases map to TRBD1. Per germline, CDR1 SEHNR and CDR2 FQNEAQ (reference sequence). V shed 5 bases and J 4 bases; nucleotides not matched to a gene: 12. There are 17 residues in the CDR3. In nucleotides, the CDR3 is TGTGCCAGCAGCAGCCACCCCCGGGACAGGGATTACAATGAGCAGTTCTTC. Encoded protein: CASSSHPRDRDYNEQFF.